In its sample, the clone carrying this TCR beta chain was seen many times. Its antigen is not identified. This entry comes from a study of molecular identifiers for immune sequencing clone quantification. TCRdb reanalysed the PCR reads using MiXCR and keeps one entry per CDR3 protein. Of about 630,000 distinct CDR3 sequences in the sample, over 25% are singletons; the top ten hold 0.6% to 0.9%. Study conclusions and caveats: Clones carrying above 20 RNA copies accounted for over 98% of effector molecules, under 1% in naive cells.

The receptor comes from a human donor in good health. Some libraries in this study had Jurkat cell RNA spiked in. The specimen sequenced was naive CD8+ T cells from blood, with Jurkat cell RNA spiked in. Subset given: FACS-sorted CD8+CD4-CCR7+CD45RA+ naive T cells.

The CDR3 nucleotides are TGTGCCAGCAGTGGCAGGGTAGGAGACAATCAGCCCCAGCATTTT. Amino acid sequence: CASSGRVGDNQPQHF. V gene TRBV28 combines with J gene TRBJ1-5; perhaps TRBD1 as D (5 bases). The CDR3 is made up of 15 amino acids. Trimming took off 5 bases at V and 3 bases at J, with 14 bases between the two ends. Germline-derived CDR1 and CDR2 are MDHEN and SYDVKM.